The clone carrying this TCR beta chain was found a few times. Its antigen remains unknown. The ends were cut back, 2 bases at V and 4 bases at J, with 6 bases in the middle. Looked up from germline, CDR1 is SNHLY and CDR2 is FYNNEI. This CDR3 comprises 13 residues. This record comes from a study of T-cell reconstitution after alpha-beta-depleted transplantation in children. Findings and limits, study-wide: Surviving recipient T cells and intrathymic progenitors accounted for some patients' high TCRbeta diversity at day 60.

The library targeted TCRbeta and was prepared with unique molecular identifiers. TCRdb reprocessed the PCR reads with MiXCR, giving one entry per CDR3 protein. The table shows around 580,000 distinct CDR3 sequences, with roughly 27% occurring only once. V usage is TRBV2 and J usage is TRBJ1-5; D is unresolved. The clonotype comes from a boy less than two years old with Wiskott-Aldrich syndrome, due to receive a stem cell transplant. The specimen comprised PBMCs, sampled before TCRalphabeta/CD19-depleted stem cell transplant. Here the CDR3 reads CASSERGNQPQHF. As DNA, the CDR3 is TGTGCCAGCAGTGAAAGAGGGAATCAGCCCCAGCATTTT.